The table lists the clone carrying this T cell receptor beta chain with a few counts. Patients were aged 18 to 65, had disease duration under 2 months, and had newly diagnosed hyperthyroidism. These data are taken from a study of T cells in Graves' hyperthyroidism and ophthalmopathy. RNA transcripts yielded amplified TCR beta CDR3 regions. The HTBI primer set was used in a first-round RT-PCR of the TCR CDR3. One entry per CDR3 protein results from TCRdb running MiXCR on the multiplex PCR reads. The repertoire holds around 600,000 distinct CDR3 sequences, roughly 14% seen once, with around 7.5% in the top ten. The CDR3 sequence is 15 residues long. With 1 base removed from V and 3 bases from J, the gap between germline ends came to 13 bases. Per the germline V gene, CDR1 is DFQATT and CDR2 is SNEGSKA (reference sequence).

The sequencing input was blood. The rearrangement links TRBV20-1 to TRBJ2-1, with a tentative D call TRBD1 (5 bases). The clonotype originates from a woman younger than 45 with Graves' hyperthyroidism. The CDR3 DNA sequence: TGCAGTGCTAGAGTGAAGGGGATATACTACAATGAGCAGTTCTTC. Translation gives CSARVKGIYYNEQFF.